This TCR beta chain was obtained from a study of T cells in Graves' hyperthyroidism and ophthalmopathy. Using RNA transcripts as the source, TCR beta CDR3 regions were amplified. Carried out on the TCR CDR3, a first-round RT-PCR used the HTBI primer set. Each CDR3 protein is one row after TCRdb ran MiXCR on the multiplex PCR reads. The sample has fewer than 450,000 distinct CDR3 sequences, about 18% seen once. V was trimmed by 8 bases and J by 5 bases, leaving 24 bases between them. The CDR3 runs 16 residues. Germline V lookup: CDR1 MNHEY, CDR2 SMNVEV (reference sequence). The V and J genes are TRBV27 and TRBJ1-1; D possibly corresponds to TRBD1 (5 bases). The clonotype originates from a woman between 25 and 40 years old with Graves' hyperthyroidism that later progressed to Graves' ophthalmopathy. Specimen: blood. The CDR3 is CASVKGTGFRETEAFF. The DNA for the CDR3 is TGTGCCAGCGTCAAAGGTACGGGTTTCAGGGAGACTGAAGCTTTCTTT.